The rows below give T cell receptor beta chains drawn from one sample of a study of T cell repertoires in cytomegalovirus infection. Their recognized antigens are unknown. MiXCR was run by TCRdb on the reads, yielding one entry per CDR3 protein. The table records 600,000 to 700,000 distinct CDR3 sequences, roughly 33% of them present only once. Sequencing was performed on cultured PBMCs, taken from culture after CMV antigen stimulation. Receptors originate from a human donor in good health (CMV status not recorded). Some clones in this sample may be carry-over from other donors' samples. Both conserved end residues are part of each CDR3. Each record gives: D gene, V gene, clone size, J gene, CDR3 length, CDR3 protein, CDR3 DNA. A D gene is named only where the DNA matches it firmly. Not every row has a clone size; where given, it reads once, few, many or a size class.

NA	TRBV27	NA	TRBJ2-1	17	CASSAQGHGAIYNEQFF	TGTGCCAGCAGTGCCCAGGGGCATGGCGCTATCTACAATGAGCAGTTCTTC
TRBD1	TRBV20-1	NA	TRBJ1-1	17	CSARSPRTGGGGTEAFF	TGCAGTGCTAGAAGCCCTCGAACAGGGGGAGGTGGGACTGAAGCTTTCTTT
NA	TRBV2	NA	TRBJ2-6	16	CASSEIGVSGANVLTF	TGTGCCAGCAGTGAAATAGGGGTATCTGGGGCCAACGTCCTGACTTTC
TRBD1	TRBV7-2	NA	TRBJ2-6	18	CASSFRTGGVSGANVLTF	TGTGCCAGCAGCTTCCGGACAGGGGGCGTCTCTGGGGCCAACGTCCTGACTTTC
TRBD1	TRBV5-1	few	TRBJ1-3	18	CASSLGLGQEDPGNTIYF	TGCGCCAGCAGCTTGGGCCTAGGACAGGAAGACCCTGGAAACACCATATATTTT
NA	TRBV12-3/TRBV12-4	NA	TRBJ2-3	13	CASQGGPTDTQYF	TGTGCCAGCCAGGGGGGCCCCACAGATACGCAGTATTTT
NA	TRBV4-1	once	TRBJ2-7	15	CASSQERTRGYEQYF	TGCGCCAGCAGCCAAGAGCGGACGAGAGGCTACGAGCAGTACTTC
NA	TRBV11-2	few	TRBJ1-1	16	CASSLDLWTTNTEAFF	TGTGCCAGCAGCTTAGATCTGTGGACAACCAACACTGAAGCTTTCTTT
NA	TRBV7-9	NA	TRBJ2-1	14	CASSLAWPLGEQFF	TGTGCCAGCAGCTTAGCTTGGCCACTCGGTGAGCAGTTCTTC
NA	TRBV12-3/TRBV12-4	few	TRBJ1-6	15	CASKTASSYNSPLHF	TGTGCCAGCAAAACAGCGAGCTCCTATAATTCACCCCTCCACTTT
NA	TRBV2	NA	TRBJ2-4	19	CASRLSSRRRVENKNIQYF	TGTGCCAGCAGACTTTCTAGCAGAAGGAGGGTCGAGAACAAAAACATTCAGTACTTC
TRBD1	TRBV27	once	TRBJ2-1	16	CASKDQGQSSYNEQFF	TGTGCCAGCAAAGATCAGGGACAGAGCTCCTACAATGAGCAGTTCTTC
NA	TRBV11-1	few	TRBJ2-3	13	CASSPRSGFTQYF	TGTGCCAGCAGTCCTAGGTCAGGCTTTACGCAGTATTTT
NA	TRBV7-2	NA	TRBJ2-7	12	CASSLSDYEQYF	TGTGCCAGCAGCTTATCAGATTACGAGCAGTACTTC
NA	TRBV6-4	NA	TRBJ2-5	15	CASSVGGGGVETQYF	TGTGCCAGCAGTGTGGGCGGGGGCGGCGTGGAGACCCAGTACTTC
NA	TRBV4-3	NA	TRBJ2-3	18	CASSQASGKLAYTETQYF	TGCGCCAGCAGCCAAGCCTCAGGGAAACTAGCCTACACAGAGACGCAGTATTTT
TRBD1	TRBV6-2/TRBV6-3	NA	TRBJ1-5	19	CASSYRQGQGFGYNQPQHF	TGTGCCAGCAGTTATCGCCAGGGACAGGGGTTTGGCTATAATCAGCCCCAGCATTTT
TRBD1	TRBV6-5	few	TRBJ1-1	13	CASLFGQGGEAFF	TGTGCCAGCCTATTCGGACAGGGAGGTGAAGCTTTCTTT
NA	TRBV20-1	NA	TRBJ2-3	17	CSASPLGLARSTDTQYF	TGCAGTGCTAGCCCCCTAGGGTTGGCCAGGAGCACAGATACGCAGTATTTT
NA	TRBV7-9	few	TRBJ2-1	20	CASSLYLGVEALPSHNEQFF	TGTGCCAGCAGCTTATATCTGGGGGTGGAGGCCTTACCAAGCCACAATGAGCAGTTCTTC
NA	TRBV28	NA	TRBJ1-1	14	CASSRVFMNTEAFF	TGTGCCAGCAGTCGGGTTTTCATGAACACTGAAGCTTTCTTT
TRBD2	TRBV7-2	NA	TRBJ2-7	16	CASSLATSGPTYEQYF	TGTGCCAGCAGCTTAGCGACTAGCGGGCCTACCTACGAGCAGTACTTC
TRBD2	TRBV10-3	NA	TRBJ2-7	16	CAINTKPSGKYDEQYF	TGTGCCATCAACACCAAACCTAGCGGGAAATATGACGAGCAGTACTTC
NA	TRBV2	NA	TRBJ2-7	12	CAGSGSSYEQYF	TGTGCCGGTAGCGGTAGCTCCTACGAGCAGTACTTC
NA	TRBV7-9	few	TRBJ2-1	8	CASSLGLF	TGTGCCAGCAGCTTAGGTCTCTTC
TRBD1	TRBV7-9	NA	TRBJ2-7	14	CASSRAGQVVEQYF	TGTGCCAGCAGCCGCGCGGGACAGGTAGTCGAGCAGTACTTC
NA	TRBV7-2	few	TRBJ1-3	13	CASSETHGNTIYF	TGTGCCAGCAGCGAAACCCATGGAAACACCATATATTTT